This T cell receptor beta chain was documented in a study of blood T cell repertoires in COVID-19. Background on the study: Spain, Italy and the United States supplied samples that represented acute and convalescent COVID-19. In each case, the material was cDNA or gDNA derived from T cells, B-cell-depleted T cells, or PBMCs.

The length of the CDR3 is 14 residues. Trimming took 7 bases from V and 8 from J; bases not matched to a gene: 10. Per the germline V gene, CDR1 is SQVTM and CDR2 is ANQGSEA. Authors' processing steps: Nucleated cell number was recorded as an estimate derived from reference gene primer amplification. Data came from immunoSEQ multiplex PCR; TCRdb stores just in-frame clones and leaves some out. D and trimming come from the DNA, and the V and J calls and clone size come from that table. The table has some 140,000 clones, approximately 80% seen once. Material: peripheral blood. The receptor comes from a man in his 60s who had recovered from COVID-19. This rearrangement joins TRBV29-1 to TRBJ1-4, with 10 bases matching TRBD1. Here the CDR3 reads CSARGQGGKEKLFF. Written as DNA, the CDR3 is TGCAGCGCACGCGGACAGGGGGGCAAGGAAAAACTGTTTTTT.